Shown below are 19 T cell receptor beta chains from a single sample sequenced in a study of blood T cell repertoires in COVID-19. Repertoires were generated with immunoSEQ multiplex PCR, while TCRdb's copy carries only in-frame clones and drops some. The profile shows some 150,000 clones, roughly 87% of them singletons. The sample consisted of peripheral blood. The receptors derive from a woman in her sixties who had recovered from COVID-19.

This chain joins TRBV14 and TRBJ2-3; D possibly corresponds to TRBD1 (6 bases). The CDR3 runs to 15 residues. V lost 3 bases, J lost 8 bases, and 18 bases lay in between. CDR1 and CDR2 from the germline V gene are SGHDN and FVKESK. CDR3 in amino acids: CASSQRLGGQSTQYF. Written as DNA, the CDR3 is TGTGCCAGCAGCCAGCGTCTAGGGGGTCAGAGTACGCAGTATTTT.

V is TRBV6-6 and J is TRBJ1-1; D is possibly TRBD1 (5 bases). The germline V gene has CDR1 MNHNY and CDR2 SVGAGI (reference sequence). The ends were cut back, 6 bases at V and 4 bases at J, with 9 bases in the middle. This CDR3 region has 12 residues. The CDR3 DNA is TGTGCCAGCAGGGTCGACAGCACTGAAGCTTTCTTT. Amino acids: CASRVDSTEAFF.

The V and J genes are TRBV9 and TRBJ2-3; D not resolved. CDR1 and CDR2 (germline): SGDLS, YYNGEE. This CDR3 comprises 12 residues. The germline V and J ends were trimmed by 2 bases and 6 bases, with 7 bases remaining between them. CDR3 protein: CASSVMRDTQYF. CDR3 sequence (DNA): TGTGCCAGCAGCGTTATGCGGGATACGCAGTATTTT.

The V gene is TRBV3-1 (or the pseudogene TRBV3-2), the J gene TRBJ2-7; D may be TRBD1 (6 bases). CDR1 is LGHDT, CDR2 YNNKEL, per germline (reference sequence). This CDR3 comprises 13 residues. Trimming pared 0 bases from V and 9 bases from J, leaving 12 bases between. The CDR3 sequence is CASSQDTGRGQYF. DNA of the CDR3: TGTGCCAGCAGCCAAGATACAGGCAGGGGGCAGTACTTC.

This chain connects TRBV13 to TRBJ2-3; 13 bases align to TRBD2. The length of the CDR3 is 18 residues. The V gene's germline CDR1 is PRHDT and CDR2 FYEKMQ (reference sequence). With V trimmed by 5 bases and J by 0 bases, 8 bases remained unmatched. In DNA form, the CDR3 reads TGTGCCAGCAGCCTTAGACTAGCGGGGGGCCCTAGCACAGATACGCAGTATTTT. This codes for CASSLRLAGGPSTDTQYF.

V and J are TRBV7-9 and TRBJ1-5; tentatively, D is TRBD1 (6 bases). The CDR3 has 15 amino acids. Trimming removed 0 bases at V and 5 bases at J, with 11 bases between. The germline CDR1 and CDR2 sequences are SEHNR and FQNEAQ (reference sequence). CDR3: CASSLAGGKHQPQHF. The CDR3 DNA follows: TGTGCCAGCAGCTTAGCAGGGGGTAAGCATCAGCCCCAGCATTTT.

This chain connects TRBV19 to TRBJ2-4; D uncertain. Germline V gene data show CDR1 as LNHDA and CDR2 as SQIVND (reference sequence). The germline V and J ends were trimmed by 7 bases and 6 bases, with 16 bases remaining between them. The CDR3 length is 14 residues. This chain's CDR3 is CASNQLTYPNIQYF. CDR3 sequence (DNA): TGTGCCAGTAATCAGTTGACTTACCCAAACATTCAGTACTTC.

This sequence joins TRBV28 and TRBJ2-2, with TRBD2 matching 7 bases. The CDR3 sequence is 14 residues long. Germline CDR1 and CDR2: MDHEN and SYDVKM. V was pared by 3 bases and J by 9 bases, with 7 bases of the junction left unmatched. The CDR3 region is CASSLGIAGRELFF. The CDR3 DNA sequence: TGTGCCAGCAGTTTGGGGATAGCGGGCCGGGAGCTGTTTTTT.

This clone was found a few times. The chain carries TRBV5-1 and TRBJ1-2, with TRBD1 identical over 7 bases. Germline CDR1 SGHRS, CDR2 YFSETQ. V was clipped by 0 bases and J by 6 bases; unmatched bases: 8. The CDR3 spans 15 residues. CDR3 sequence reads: CASSLATGNTHGYTF. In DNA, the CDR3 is TGCGCCAGCAGCTTGGCGACAGGGAATACCCATGGCTACACCTTC.

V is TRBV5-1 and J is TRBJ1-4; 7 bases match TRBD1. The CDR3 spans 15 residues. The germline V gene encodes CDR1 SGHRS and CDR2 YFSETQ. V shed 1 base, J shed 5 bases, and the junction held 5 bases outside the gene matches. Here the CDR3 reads CASSLWDSTNEKLFF. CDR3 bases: TGCGCCAGCAGCTTGTGGGACAGCACGAATGAAAAACTGTTTTTT.

This CDR3 is CASSPLGLRAYYNEQFF. CDR3 DNA sequence: TGTGCCAGCTCACCATTGGGACTGAGGGCTTACTACAATGAGCAGTTCTTC. The J gene is TRBJ2-1, the V gene TRBV18, with D perhaps matching TRBD2 (6 bases). CDR1 is KGHSH and CDR2 is LQKENI in the germline V gene. The CDR3 runs to 17 residues. Trimming took 2 bases from V and 3 from J, leaving 17 bases between them.

CDR3 bases: TGTGCCAGCAGTTCAGGCGCCAGGAGCTACACCTTC. Translated: CASSSGARSYTF. The chain employs TRBV28 and TRBJ1-2; D is unclear. Germline CDR1 is MDHEN and CDR2 is SYDVKM. The CDR3 contains 12 residues. V lost 4 bases and J lost 9, with 12 bases in between.

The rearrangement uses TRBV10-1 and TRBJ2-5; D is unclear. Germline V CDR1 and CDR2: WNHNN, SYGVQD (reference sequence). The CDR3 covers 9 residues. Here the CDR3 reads CAPKETQYF. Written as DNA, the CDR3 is TGCGCTCCTAAAGAGACCCAGTACTTC.

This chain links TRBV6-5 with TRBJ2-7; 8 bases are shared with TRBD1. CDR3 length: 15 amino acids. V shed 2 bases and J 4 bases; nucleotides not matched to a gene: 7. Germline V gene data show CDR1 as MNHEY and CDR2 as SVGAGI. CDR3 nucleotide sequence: TGTGCCAGCAGTTACGACGTCAGGGGGCTTTACGAGCAGTACTTC. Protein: CASSYDVRGLYEQYF.

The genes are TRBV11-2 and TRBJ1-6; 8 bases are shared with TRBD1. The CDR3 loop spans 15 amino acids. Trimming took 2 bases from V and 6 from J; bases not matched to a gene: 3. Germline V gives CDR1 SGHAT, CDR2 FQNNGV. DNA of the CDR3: TGTGCCAGCAGCTTAATGGGACAGGTTAATTCACCCCTCCACTTT. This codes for CASSLMGQVNSPLHF.

This CDR3 reads CASSYSAGRTEAFF. CDR3 bases: TGTGCCAGCAGTTACTCCGCGGGCAGGACTGAAGCTTTCTTT. This chain uses TRBV6-5 with TRBJ1-1; D is unresolved. CDR1 is MNHEY and CDR2 is SVGAGI in the germline V gene. The CDR3 runs to 14 residues. Trimming pared 0 bases from V and 5 bases from J, leaving 10 bases between.

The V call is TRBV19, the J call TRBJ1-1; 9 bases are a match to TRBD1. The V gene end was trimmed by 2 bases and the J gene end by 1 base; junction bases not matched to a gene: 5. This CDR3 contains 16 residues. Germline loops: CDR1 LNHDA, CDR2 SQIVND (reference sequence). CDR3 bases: TGTGCCAGTAGTATACTACAGGGGGCCGGGAACACTGAAGCTTTCTTT. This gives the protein CASSILQGAGNTEAFF.

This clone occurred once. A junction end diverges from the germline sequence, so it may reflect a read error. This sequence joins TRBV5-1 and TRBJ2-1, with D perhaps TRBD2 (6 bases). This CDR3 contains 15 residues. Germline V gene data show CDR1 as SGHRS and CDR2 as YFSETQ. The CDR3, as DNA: TGCGCCAGCAGCGGAACGGGAGTCTCCCACAATGAGCAGTTCTTC. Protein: CASSGTGVSHNEQFF.

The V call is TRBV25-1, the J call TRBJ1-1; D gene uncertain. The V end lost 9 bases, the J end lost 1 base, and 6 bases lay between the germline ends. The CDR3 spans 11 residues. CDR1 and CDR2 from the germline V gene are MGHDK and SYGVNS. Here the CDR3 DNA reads TGTGCCAGTTCTCGGAACACTGAAGCTTTCTTT. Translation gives CASSRNTEAFF. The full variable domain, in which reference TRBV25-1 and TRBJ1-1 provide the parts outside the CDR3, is EADIYQTPRYLVIGTGKKITLECSQTMGHDKMYWYQQDPGMELHLIHYSYGVNSTEKGDLSSESTVSRIRTEHFPLTLESARPSHTSQYLCASSRNTEAFFGQGTRLTVV.